Sequencing of this T cell receptor beta chain was carried out in a study of blood T cell repertoires in COVID-19. Study context: COVID-19 samples from acute and convalescent phases originated in the United States, Italy and Spain. T cells, B-cell-depleted T cells, or PBMCs provided the cDNA or gDNA that served as material.

Germline V gene lookup returns CDR1 SNHLY and CDR2 FYNNEI. The CDR3 contains 14 residues. V lost 3 bases, J lost 4 bases, and 12 bases lay in between. Original analysis: Researchers report that nucleated cell counts were estimated from reference gene primer amplification. Here immunoSEQ multiplex PCR was the method, and the copy in TCRdb shows in-frame clones only, minus some. D and trimming were read from the DNA, whereas the V and J calls and clone size are those reported in that table. The table records about 32,000 clones, around 90% of them present only once. This clonotype was obtained from a man in his 70s with active or convalescent COVID-19. The sequenced sample consisted of peripheral blood. The chain uses TRBV2 and TRBJ2-5; possible D gene TRBD2, 6 bases. The CDR3 sequence is CASSDVLAGETQYF. The CDR3, as DNA: TGTGCCAGCAGTGACGTACTAGCAGGAGAGACCCAGTACTTC. Full variable domain (missing parts from reference TRBV2 and TRBJ2-5): EPEVTQTPSHQVTQMGQEVILRCVPISNHLYFYWYRQILGQKVEFLVSFYNNEISEKSEIFDDQFSVERPDGSNFTLKIRSTKLEDSAMYFCASSDVLAGETQYFGPGTRLLVL.